The 2 T cell receptor beta chains below all came from one sample that was sequenced in a study of CD8 T cells in ankylosing spondylitis. General observations from the study: In ankylosing spondylitis blood, a motif of eight highly homologous TCR beta variants appeared characteristic.

These receptors are not linked to any known antigen. TCRdb passed the 5' RACE reads through MiXCR, listing each CDR3 protein once. The data contain more than 500,000 distinct CDR3 sequences, about 5% of them seen just once; the ten biggest clones take up 3% to 4%. What was sequenced was blood, either unsorted or a sorted T cell fraction (not recorded which). The origin of the receptors is a male donor with ankylosing spondylitis.

This clonotype was detected only a few times. The chain recombines TRBV20-1 with TRBJ2-3; 10 bases fit TRBD2. V shed 4 bases, J shed 3 bases, and the junction held 10 bases outside the gene matches. Germline V lookup: CDR1 DFQATT, CDR2 SNEGSKA (reference sequence). This CDR3 is built from 16 residues. The CDR3 loop reads CSATLTSGAATDTQYF. CDR3 nucleotide sequence: TGCAGTGCTACACTCACTAGCGGGGCAGCAACAGATACGCAGTATTTT.

There are many counts of this clonotype. The chain employs TRBV20-1 and TRBJ1-1; unclear D gene. Trimming cost V 6 bases and J 2 bases, with 7 bases left between them. Germline V gene lookup returns CDR1 DFQATT and CDR2 SNEGSKA (reference sequence). This CDR3 is 11 amino acids long. The CDR3 bases are TGCAGTGCGGTGGCAAACACTGAAGCTTTCTTT. This sequence encodes CSAVANTEAFF.